These T cell receptor beta chains were read from a single sample in a study of cytotoxic CD8 clonotypes in ibrutinib-treated CLL. TCRdb's table, derived via immunoSEQ multiplex PCR, lists solely in-frame clones and lacks some. This sample has about 130,000 clones, with 84% found just once. The starting material was PBMCs, obtained after 24 months of ibrutinib treatment. All receptors derive from a human donor with chronic lymphocytic leukemia. Both conserved end residues are part of each CDR3. A D gene is named only where the DNA matches it firmly. Clone size is given for some rows only: seen once, a few or many times, or a class if the clone is expanded.

clone_size	v_call	d_call	j_call	cdr3_aa	cdr3_nt
.	TRBV30	TRBD1	TRBJ2-5	CAWKRRDRAQETQYF	TGTGCCTGGAAGCGCCGTGACAGGGCACAAGAGACCCAGTACTTC
few	TRBV29-1	TRBD1	TRBJ1-1	CSVEGQGASEAFF	TGCAGCGTAGAGGGACAGGGGGCTTCTGAAGCTTTCTTT
.	TRBV5-1	.	TRBJ1-3	CASSPPGEVSGNTIYF	TGCGCCAGCAGCCCCCCCGGGGAAGTCTCTGGAAACACCATATATTTT
.	TRBV7-6	.	TRBJ2-7	CASSLAPGRHHYEQYF	TGTGCCAGCAGCTTAGCGCCGGGCCGGCATCACTACGAGCAGTACTTC
.	TRBV6-1	TRBD1	TRBJ1-1	CASSGDRGVTPHRPRAFF	TGTGCCAGCAGTGGGGACAGGGGCGTGACCCCACACCGGCCCCGGGCTTTCTTT
.	TRBV15	.	TRBJ2-7	CATSKAPSEQYF	TGTGCCACCAGCAAGGCGCCCTCCGAGCAGTACTTC
.	TRBV27	.	TRBJ1-2	CASSAGDGYTF	TGTGCCAGCAGTGCCGGGGATGGCTACACCTTC
.	TRBV27	.	TRBJ1-1	CASSLSGQRYRTIGAFF	TGTGCCAGCAGTTTATCGGGGCAGCGGTACAGGACTATAGGAGCTTTCTTT
.	TRBV18	TRBD2	TRBJ2-3	CASSPTSGGDTQYF	TGTGCCAGCTCACCAACTAGCGGGGGTGATACGCAGTATTTT
.	TRBV6-1	.	TRBJ2-5	CASSRTGGETQYF	TGTGCCAGCAGTCGGACAGGAGGGGAGACCCAGTACTTC
few	TRBV7-9	.	TRBJ2-7	CASSLVSGGHYEQYF	TGTGCCAGCAGCTTAGTCTCGGGGGGACACTACGAGCAGTACTTC
.	TRBV9	TRBD1	TRBJ1-3	CASSPDRVGNTIYF	TGTGCCAGCAGCCCCGACAGGGTTGGAAACACCATATATTTT
.	TRBV2	TRBD1	TRBJ1-2	CASKRDRGSAGGYGYTF	TGTGCCAGTAAACGGGACAGAGGGAGCGCGGGGGGCTATGGCTACACCTTC
once	TRBV5-1	.	TRBJ1-1	CASSFVDSTEAFF	TGCGCCAGCAGCTTTGTGGATTCCACTGAAGCTTTCTTT
.	TRBV5-4	TRBD1	TRBJ2-3	CASRDDRGKSDTQYF	TGTGCCAGCAGAGATGACAGGGGTAAGTCAGATACGCAGTATTTT
.	TRBV4-2	TRBD2	TRBJ2-5	CASSQATSGGQETQYF	TGTGCCAGCAGCCAGGCGACTAGCGGGGGGCAAGAGACCCAGTACTTC
.	TRBV28	.	TRBJ1-4	CASSSQRASNEKLFF	TGTGCCAGCAGCTCCCAGCGGGCCTCTAATGAAAAACTGTTTTTT
.	TRBV9	.	TRBJ2-3	CASSVSQTDTQYF	TGTGCCAGCAGCGTATCCCAGACGGATACGCAGTATTTT
few	TRBV7-2	.	TRBJ2-5	CASSRDRAGETQYF	TGTGCCAGCAGCCGGGATAGGGCGGGGGAGACCCAGTACTTC
.	TRBV6-1	.	TRBJ1-1	CASTTRSNTEAFF	TGTGCCAGCACAACCCGGTCGAACACTGAAGCTTTCTTT
.	TRBV30	.	TRBJ2-6	CAWSPGVGANVLTF	TGTGCCTGGAGCCCAGGGGTTGGGGCCAACGTCCTGACTTTC
.	TRBV10-1	TRBD1	TRBJ1-2	CASSPGQGESYGYTF	TGCGCCAGCAGCCCGGGACAGGGAGAAAGCTATGGCTACACCTTC
few	TRBV30	TRBD1	TRBJ2-7	CAWSPYRQGGNEQYF	TGTGCCTGGAGTCCCTACAGACAGGGTGGTAACGAGCAGTACTTC
.	TRBV5-1	.	TRBJ2-7	CASSLVLGDEQYF	TGCGCCAGCAGCTTGGTCTTGGGGGACGAGCAGTACTTC
.	TRBV6-6	TRBD2	TRBJ2-7	CASSSLAGEGEQYF	TGTGCCAGCAGTTCCCTAGCGGGGGAGGGCGAGCAGTACTTC
.	TRBV5-4	TRBD1	TRBJ1-2	CASSQQGAAFGYTF	TGTGCCAGCAGCCAACAGGGGGCTGCCTTCGGCTACACCTTC
.	TRBV28	.	TRBJ2-6	CASSFQAGANVLTF	TGTGCCAGCAGTTTTCAGGCTGGGGCCAACGTCCTGACTTTC
.	TRBV30	TRBD2	TRBJ2-1	CAWSKRAGDYNEQFF	TGTGCCTGGAGTAAAAGAGCGGGGGATTACAATGAGCAGTTCTTC
.	TRBV30	.	TRBJ1-1	CAWNSGQINTEAFF	TGTGCCTGGAACTCGGGTCAGATTAACACTGAAGCTTTCTTT
.	TRBV19	.	TRBJ2-7	CASSIGGVEQYF	TGTGCCAGTAGTATAGGAGGGGTCGAGCAGTACTTC
.	TRBV19	.	TRBJ2-7	CASSTARGSSYEQYF	TGTGCCAGTAGTACCGCCCGGGGGAGCTCCTACGAGCAGTACTTC
.	TRBV27	.	TRBJ2-1	CASSLRTPKIRTEQFF	TGTGCCAGCAGTTTGAGGACCCCTAAAATCCGGACTGAGCAGTTCTTC
.	TRBV6-5	.	TRBJ2-4	CASSQLGENIQYF	TGTGCCAGCAGTCAACTTGGAGAAAACATTCAGTACTTC
.	TRBV30	.	TRBJ1-6	CAWSLTGSGDSPLHF	TGTGCCTGGAGTTTAACAGGATCCGGTGATTCACCCCTCCACTTT
once	TRBV7-2	TRBD1	TRBJ1-5	CASSPGGTGNDQPQHF	TGTGCCAGCAGCCCAGGGGGGACAGGGAATGATCAGCCCCAGCATTTT
.	TRBV18	.	TRBJ2-7	CASSPIQGGYEQYF	TGTGCCAGCTCACCAATACAGGGAGGGTACGAGCAGTACTTC
.	TRBV9	TRBD2	TRBJ2-5	CASSAGHSGGSQETQYF	TGTGCCAGCAGCGCCGGACATAGCGGGGGGAGTCAAGAGACCCAGTACTTC
.	TRBV18	TRBD1	TRBJ1-5	CASSPAGTGDNQPQHF	TGTGCCAGCTCACCGGCGGGGACAGGCGATAATCAGCCCCAGCATTTT
.	TRBV30	.	TRBJ2-3	CAWSPGHGGDTQYF	TGTGCCTGGAGTCCGGGACACGGGGGAGATACGCAGTATTTT
.	TRBV5-1	TRBD1	TRBJ2-5	CASRPGTGALQETQYF	TGCGCCAGCAGACCCGGGACAGGGGCCCTCCAAGAGACCCAGTACTTC